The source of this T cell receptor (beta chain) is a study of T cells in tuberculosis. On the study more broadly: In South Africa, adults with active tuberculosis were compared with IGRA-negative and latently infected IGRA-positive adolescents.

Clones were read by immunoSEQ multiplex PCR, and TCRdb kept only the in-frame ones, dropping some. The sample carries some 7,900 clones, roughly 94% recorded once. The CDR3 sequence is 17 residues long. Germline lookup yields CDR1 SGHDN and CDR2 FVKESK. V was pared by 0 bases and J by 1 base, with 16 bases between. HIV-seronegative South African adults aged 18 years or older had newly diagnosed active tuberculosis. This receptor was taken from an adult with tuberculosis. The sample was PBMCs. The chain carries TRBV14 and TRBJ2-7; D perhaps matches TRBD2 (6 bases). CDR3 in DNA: TGTGCCAGCAGCCAAGAATGGGAGGACTCCCCTTCCTACGAGCAGTACTTC. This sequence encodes CASSQEWEDSPSYEQYF.